This T cell receptor beta chain was sequenced for a study of cytomegalovirus exposure and HLA in healthy donors. It was with 60 Vbeta and 13 Jbeta primers that the PCR ran. Repertoires were generated with immunoSEQ multiplex PCR, while TCRdb's copy carries only in-frame clones and drops some. Here the sample spans 100,000 to 150,000 clones, 60% to 85% being singletons. The length of the CDR3 is 13 residues. V lost 6 bases, J lost 0 bases, and 7 bases lay in between. Germline V lookup: CDR1 LNHNV, CDR2 YYDKDF (reference sequence). Material for sequencing was PBMCs. The TCR sequence derives from a female donor in good health and CMV-seronegative. J is TRBJ2-3 and V is TRBV15; tentatively, D is TRBD1 (5 bases). The CDR3 spells CATRTVSTDTQYF. The CDR3, as DNA: TGTGCCACCAGGACAGTTAGCACAGATACGCAGTATTTT.